These 11 T cell receptor beta chains were sequenced from one sample in a study of shared clonotypes between healthy human individuals. TCRdb's copy holds only in-frame clones and misses some; the assay was immunoSEQ multiplex PCR. This table has about 450,000 clones, around 75% appearing once. The sequencing sample was made of PBMCs. These receptors came from a woman in her thirties or forties in good health. Some clones in this sample may be carry-over from other donors' samples.

This clone was seen just once. The V gene is TRBV4-3, the J gene TRBJ2-5; 8 bases agree with TRBD1. J was trimmed by 5 bases and V by 0 bases; bases with no gene match: 8. The CDR3 extends over 16 amino acids. The germline CDR1 and CDR2 sequences are LGHNA and YSLEER. DNA of the CDR3: TGCGCCAGCAGCCAAGATCTGACTCACAGGGGGGAGACCCAGTACTTC. It specifies CASSQDLTHRGETQYF.

CDR3 in DNA: TGCGCCAGCAGCCCTCGGGTGGCTAGCGGGAGAGGGCCCTACGAGCAGTACTTC. It specifies CASSPRVASGRGPYEQYF. V usage is TRBV4-1 and J usage is TRBJ2-5, with 10 bases matching TRBD2. The better agreement between TRBJ2-7 and the DNA end casts doubt on the J call. Germline loops: CDR1 MGHRA, CDR2 YSYEKL. This CDR3 contains 18 residues.

V gene TRBV2 combines with J gene TRBJ1-2, with TRBD1 identical over 9 bases. J was trimmed by 8 bases and V by 6 bases; bases with no gene match: 4. This CDR3 contains 12 residues. Germline-derived CDR1 and CDR2 are SNHLY and FYNNEI. CDR3: CASRGTGWGYTF. Here the CDR3 DNA reads TGTGCCAGCAGGGGGACAGGGTGGGGCTACACCTTC.

This chain uses TRBV11-1 with TRBJ2-7; 13 nucleotides align to TRBD2. Germline-derived CDR1 and CDR2 are SGHAT and FQDESV (reference sequence). This CDR3 contains 15 residues. The V gene end was trimmed by 3 bases and the J gene end by 4 bases; junction bases not matched to a gene: 3. The CDR3 protein is CASSFGTSGIYEQYF. The CDR3 coding sequence is TGTGCCAGCAGCTTTGGGACTAGCGGGATTTACGAGCAGTACTTC. The entire variable domain, with the rest obtained from reference TRBV11-1 and TRBJ2-7, is as follows: EAEVAQSPRYKITEKSQAVAFWCDPISGHATLYWYRQILGQGPELLVQFQDESVVDDSQLPKDRFSAERLKGVDSTLKIQPAELGDSAMYLCASSFGTSGIYEQYFGPGTRLTVT.

The J gene is TRBJ2-1, the V gene TRBV4-1; maybe TRBD2 (6 bases). The CDR3 length is 18 residues. V was trimmed by 0 bases and J by 4 bases, leaving 19 bases between them. Looked up from germline, CDR1 is MGHRA and CDR2 is YSYEKL. The CDR3 DNA reads as TGCGCCAGCAGCCAAGATCCCCCTTCGAGCGGGTTTTACAATGAGCAGTTCTTC. The encoded protein is CASSQDPPSSGFYNEQFF.

V and J are TRBV9 and TRBJ2-5; D is undetermined. The V gene lost 0 bases and the J gene lost 4 bases, with 7 bases spanning the gap. CDR3 length equals 13 residues. The V gene's germline CDR1 is SGDLS and CDR2 YYNGEE. The CDR3 DNA is TGTGCCAGCAGCGTAGGGGTCCGAGAGACCCAGTACTTC. Protein: CASSVGVRETQYF.

J is TRBJ2-7 and V is TRBV4-1, with TRBD2 identical over 8 bases. The CDR3 sequence is 17 residues long. Germline CDR1 is MGHRA and CDR2 is YSYEKL. V trimming: 1 base; J trimming: 2 bases; junction bases outside the gene matches: 10. The CDR3 bases are TGCGCCAGCAGCCAAGGTCTTCCCCTAGCGGGCGCCTACGAGCAGTACTTC. This sequence encodes CASSQGLPLAGAYEQYF.

This sequence joins TRBV6-6 and TRBJ1-1; the match to TRBD1 covers 8 bases. The length of the CDR3 is 13 residues. Germline CDR1 MNHNY, CDR2 SVGAGI (reference sequence). With V trimmed by 2 bases and J by 8 bases, 4 bases remained unmatched. CDR3 residues: CASSYGQGAEAFF. CDR3 bases: TGTGCCAGCAGTTACGGGCAGGGGGCCGAAGCTTTCTTT.

The rearrangement links TRBV28 to TRBJ2-5; 9 bases map to TRBD2. The CDR3 sequence is 13 residues long. Germline V gives CDR1 MDHEN, CDR2 SYDVKM. CDR3 sequence reads: CAEAGGPQETQYF. As DNA, the CDR3 is TGTGCGGAAGCGGGAGGCCCGCAAGAGACCCAGTACTTC.

This clone has just one count. The V and J genes are TRBV10-2 and TRBJ2-1, with D tentatively TRBD2 (5 bases). Looked up from germline, CDR1 is WSHSY and CDR2 is SAAADI. This CDR3 comprises 14 residues. Trimming took off 7 bases at V and 3 bases at J, with 13 bases between the two ends. In DNA, the CDR3 is TGCGCCAGCAACGGCGGGCAACGCTACAATGAGCAGTTCTTC. Translated: CASNGGQRYNEQFF.

The chain joins TRBV29-1 to TRBJ2-1; D is ambiguous. The germline gives CDR1 SQVTM, CDR2 ANQGSEA. Trimming pared 3 bases from V and 0 bases from J, leaving 21 bases between. There are 18 residues in the CDR3. CDR3 residues: CSVDRHSQRPVSYNEQFF. Here the CDR3 DNA reads TGCAGCGTTGATCGCCACTCCCAGCGTCCCGTCTCCTACAATGAGCAGTTCTTC.